This T cell receptor beta chain was recorded in a study of T-cell reconstitution after alpha-beta-depleted transplantation in children. Overall study findings and caveats: By one year post-transplant, T-cell counts and diversity largely arose from T cells that were newly produced. Approximately two months post-transplant, alpha-beta T cells reportedly originated from several hundred expanded graft clones.

Germline loops: CDR1 SGHRS, CDR2 YFSETQ. The V gene end was trimmed by 4 bases and the J gene end by 5 bases; junction bases not matched to a gene: 7. CDR3 length: 15 amino acids. Only a few counts were recorded for this clonotype. What it binds is unknown. Unique molecular identifiers were incorporated when the TCRbeta library was constructed. From the PCR reads, TCRdb called clonotypes with MiXCR, one entry per CDR3 protein. The data contain 600,000 to 800,000 distinct CDR3 sequences, roughly 14% of them singletons. The origin of this receptor is a girl under 10 years old with congenital amegakaryocytic thrombocytopenia, due to receive a stem cell transplant. Sequencing was performed on PBMCs, taken before TCRalphabeta/CD19-depleted stem cell transplant. The chain has TRBV5-1 and TRBJ1-4, with 8 bases aligning to TRBD1. CDR3 protein: CASSNHRTGNEKLFF. CDR3 sequence (DNA): TGCGCCAGCAGCAATCATCGGACAGGGAATGAAAAACTGTTTTTT.